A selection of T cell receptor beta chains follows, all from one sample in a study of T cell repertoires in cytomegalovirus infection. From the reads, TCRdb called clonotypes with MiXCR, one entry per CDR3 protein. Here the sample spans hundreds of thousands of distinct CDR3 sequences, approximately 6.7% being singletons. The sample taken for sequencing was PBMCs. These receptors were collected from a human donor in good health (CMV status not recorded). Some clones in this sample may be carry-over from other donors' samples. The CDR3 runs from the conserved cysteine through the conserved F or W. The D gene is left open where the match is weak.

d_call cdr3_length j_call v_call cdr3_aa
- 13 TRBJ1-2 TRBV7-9 CASQGGGNYGYTF
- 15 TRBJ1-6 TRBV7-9 CASSFGTLPNSPLHF
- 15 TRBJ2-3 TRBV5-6 CASSLGLGDTDTQYF
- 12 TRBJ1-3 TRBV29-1 CSVEDQGTTIYF
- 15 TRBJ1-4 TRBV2 CASSEEGKFGEKLFF
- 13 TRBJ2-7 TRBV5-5 CASTVPSPGSEYF
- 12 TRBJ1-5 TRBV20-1 CSASKGNQPQHF
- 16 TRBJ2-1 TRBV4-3 CASSQIGGGAIDEQFF
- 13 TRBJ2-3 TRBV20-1 CSAETAYTDTQYF
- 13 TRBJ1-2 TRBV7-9 CASSREASSGYTF
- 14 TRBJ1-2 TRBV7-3 CASNNGLLEGGYTF
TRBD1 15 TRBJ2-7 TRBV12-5 CASGSPPGQSYEQYF
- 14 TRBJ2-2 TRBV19 CASSSSGLAGELFF